Below, 19 T cell receptor beta chains from the same sample are listed, as sequenced in a study of blood T cell repertoires in COVID-19. Only in-frame clones appear in the TCRdb table, and some are missing; sequencing was by immunoSEQ multiplex PCR. The sample records some 60,000 clones, 80% being singletons. The source material was peripheral blood. The receptors derive from a man between 60 and 70 years old with acute or convalescent COVID-19.

The chain carries TRBV7-2 and TRBJ1-3; no definite D call. V dropped 2 bases and J dropped 7 bases, with 6 bases sitting between them. CDR1 SGHTA and CDR2 FQGNSA come from the germline V gene. This CDR3 comprises 12 residues. The CDR3: CASSLTRNTIYF. The CDR3 bases are TGTGCCAGCAGCTTAACCCGGAACACCATATATTTT.

V gene TRBV29-1 combines with J gene TRBJ1-1, with 7 bases fitting TRBD1. Germline V gene lookup returns CDR1 SQVTM and CDR2 ANQGSEA. The CDR3 loop spans 14 amino acids. The trim removed 7 bases at V and 6 bases at J, leaving 14 bases unmatched. The CDR3, as DNA: TGCAGCGCTACACCCAATCTACAGGGGTCTGAAGCTTTCTTT. This translates into CSATPNLQGSEAFF. Supplemented by reference TRBV29-1 and TRBJ1-1, the full variable domain reads SAVISQKPSRDICQRGTSLTIQCQVDSQVTMMFWYRQQPGQSLTLIATANQGSEATYESGFVIDKFPISRPNLTFSTLTVSNMSPEDSSIYLCSATPNLQGSEAFFGQGTRLTVV.

V usage is TRBV5-1 and J usage is TRBJ1-1, with 7 bases that match TRBD1. CDR3 length: 15 amino acids. The V segment lost 3 bases and the J segment 1 base; nucleotides outside the gene matches: 6. Germline CDR1 is SGHRS and CDR2 is YFSETQ. The CDR3 loop reads CASSYAGQQNTEAFF. CDR3 nucleotides: TGCGCCAGCAGCTACGCGGGACAGCAGAACACTGAAGCTTTCTTT.

The chain carries TRBV28 and TRBJ2-3; TRBD2 aligns across 13 bases. Trimming cost V 3 bases and J 4 bases; bases outside gene matches: 4. Per germline, CDR1 MDHEN and CDR2 SYDVKM. The CDR3 consists of 16 residues. The chain's CDR3 is CASSFTSGGAADTQYF. CDR3 DNA: TGTGCCAGCAGTTTCACTAGCGGGGGGGCAGCAGATACGCAGTATTTT. Drawing the rest from reference TRBV28 and TRBJ2-3, the complete variable domain is DVKVTQSSRYLVKRTGEKVFLECVQDMDHENMFWYRQDPGLGLRLIYFSYDVKMKEKGDIPEGYSVSREKKERFSLILESASTNQTSMYLCASSFTSGGAADTQYFGPGTRLTVL.

The rearrangement links TRBV5-1 to TRBJ2-7, with TRBD1 as a possible D gene (6 bases). CDR1 and CDR2 (germline): SGHRS, YFSETQ. The V end lost 4 bases, the J end lost 4 bases, and 12 bases lay between the germline ends. The CDR3 spans 13 residues. The DNA for the CDR3 is TGCGCCAGCAGCAACGGACAGATTTACGAGCAGTACTTC. Protein: CASSNGQIYEQYF.

The genes are TRBV18 and TRBJ1-2, with TRBD1 as a possible D gene (5 bases). The CDR3 covers 14 residues. V lost 2 bases and J lost 6, with 13 bases in between. Germline V CDR1 and CDR2: KGHSH, LQKENI. The DNA for the CDR3 is TGTGCCAGCTCACCAGGACAAAACGGCCATGGCTACACCTTC. It yields the protein CASSPGQNGHGYTF.

The chain links TRBV3-1 (or the pseudogene TRBV3-2) to TRBJ1-6; 8 bases fit TRBD1. The V and J ends lost 2 bases and 10 bases, in that order; junction bases with no gene match: 7. This CDR3 has 15 amino acids. Germline V gene lookup returns CDR1 LGHDT and CDR2 YNNKEL (reference sequence). The CDR3 DNA is TGTGCCAGCAGCCAACAGACAGGGGTAAGGTCACCCCTCCACTTT. Translation gives CASSQQTGVRSPLHF.

The chain is built from TRBV5-4 and TRBJ2-6, with 10 bases identical to TRBD1. In germline, CDR1 is SGHNT, CDR2 YYREEE (reference sequence). This CDR3 region has 17 residues. V shed 4 bases and J 4 bases; nucleotides not matched to a gene: 8. DNA of the CDR3: TGTGCCAGCAGCCTGGGACAGGGGCAGAAGGGGGCCAACGTCCTGACTTTC. Translating gives CASSLGQGQKGANVLTF.

The chain links TRBV30 to TRBJ1-2; D gene ambiguous. The CDR3 extends over 12 amino acids. Deletions cut 1 base from V and 8 bases from J, with 11 bases between. Germline CDR1 is GTSNPN and CDR2 is SVGIG (reference sequence). The CDR3 DNA sequence: TGTGCCTGGAGTGCGGGGATCGGGGGCTACACCTTC. The encoded protein is CAWSAGIGGYTF.

The chain uses TRBV10-3 and TRBJ1-4, with 8 bases aligning to TRBD1. The CDR3 runs 13 residues. Germline lookup yields CDR1 ENHRY and CDR2 SYGVKD. Trimming at V came to 2 bases and at J to 7 bases, leaving 0 bases not matched to a gene. CDR3 nucleotides: TGTGCCATCAGTGAGGACAGGGGTGAAAAACTGTTTTTT. This encodes CAISEDRGEKLFF.

The CDR3, as DNA: TGTGCCAGCAGCACCCGGGATTATGGCTACACCTTC. It encodes CASSTRDYGYTF. The chain links TRBV7-9 to TRBJ1-2; D not certain. With 5 bases removed from V and 5 bases from J, the gap between germline ends came to 9 bases. The CDR3 spans 12 residues. Germline V gene sequence: CDR1 SEHNR, CDR2 FQNEAQ (reference sequence).

This clone appeared once. The rearrangement uses TRBV14 and TRBJ1-1; 7 bases match TRBD1. The CDR3 spans 18 residues. The germline CDR1 and CDR2 sequences are SGHDN and FVKESK. The V segment lost 0 bases and the J segment 1 base; nucleotides outside the gene matches: 11. The CDR3 sequence is CASSQDEGTAGWNTEAFF. CDR3 bases: TGTGCCAGCAGCCAAGATGAAGGGACAGCCGGGTGGAACACTGAAGCTTTCTTT.

This clone was seen a few times. The V gene is TRBV6-5, the J gene TRBJ1-5, with 9 positions matching TRBD1. Germline CDR1 and CDR2: MNHEY and SVGAGI. This CDR3 contains 14 residues. Trimming removed 5 bases from V and 6 bases from J; junction bases left unmatched: 5. In nucleotides, the CDR3 is TGTGCCAGCAGTAGGGGGACAGGGACTCAGCCCCAGCATTTT. Its translation is CASSRGTGTQPQHF.

The chain links TRBV7-2 to TRBJ2-1; 7 bases map to TRBD1. Per germline, CDR1 SGHTA and CDR2 FQGNSA. After removal of 7 bases from V and 4 bases from J, the junction contained 7 bases not matched to a gene. The CDR3 covers 14 residues. This CDR3 is CASTLGGPYNEQFF. The CDR3 DNA sequence: TGTGCCAGCACTCTAGGGGGCCCGTACAATGAGCAGTTCTTC. The full variable domain, with the rest looked up from reference TRBV7-2 and TRBJ2-1, is GAGVSQSPSNKVTEKGKDVELRCDPISGHTALYWYRQSLGQGLEFLIYFQGNSAPDKSGLPSDRFSAERTGGSVSTLTIQRTQQEDSAVYLCASTLGGPYNEQFFGPGTRLTVL.

V usage is TRBV7-9 and J usage is TRBJ1-4, with 7 bases matching TRBD1. After removal of 5 bases from V and 7 bases from J, the junction contained 13 bases not matched to a gene. This CDR3 comprises 16 residues. The germline V gene encodes CDR1 SEHNR and CDR2 FQNEAQ (reference sequence). The CDR3 loop is CASSPRPTGVPEKLFF. The DNA of the CDR3 is TGTGCCAGCAGCCCCCGCCCTACAGGGGTCCCTGAAAAACTGTTTTTT.

This clone was observed a handful of times. The chain has TRBV19 and TRBJ1-2; 7 nucleotides line up with TRBD1. Germline CDR1 and CDR2: LNHDA and SQIVND (reference sequence). The ends lost 7 bases at V and 4 bases at J; junction bases unmatched: 9. The CDR3 totals 14 residues. CDR3 nucleotides: TGTGCCAGTAAAGCCCGACAGGGTAGCTATGGCTACACCTTC. Translating it yields CASKARQGSYGYTF.

The chain links TRBV9 to TRBJ1-1; D is unresolved. Trimming removed 0 bases from V and 5 bases from J, with 17 bases in between. The CDR3 extends over 16 amino acids. Germline loops: CDR1 SGDLS, CDR2 YYNGEE. CDR3 nucleotide sequence: TGTGCCAGCAGCGTAGCCCCCCTTAGGGAGCGGACTGAAGCTTTCTTT. Translation: CASSVAPLRERTEAFF.

The gene calls are TRBV5-1 and TRBJ2-3; TRBD1 matches 12 bases. Germline CDR1 reads SGHRS; CDR2 reads YFSETQ. The ends lost 2 bases at V and 0 bases at J; junction bases unmatched: 4. This CDR3 is 17 amino acids long. Here the CDR3 reads CASSLGTGGLSTDTQYF. The CDR3 nucleotides are TGCGCCAGCAGCTTAGGGACAGGGGGCCTGAGCACAGATACGCAGTATTTT.

The rearrangement links TRBV7-2 to TRBJ1-1; weak D call: TRBD1 (5 bases). The germline CDR1 and CDR2 sequences are SGHTA and FQGNSA. This CDR3 spans 14 amino acids. Trimming removed 5 bases at V and 5 bases at J, with 15 bases between. This CDR3 reads CASSPTGRGTEAFF. The CDR3 region has the DNA TGTGCCAGCAGCCCGACGGGGAGGGGAACTGAAGCTTTCTTT.